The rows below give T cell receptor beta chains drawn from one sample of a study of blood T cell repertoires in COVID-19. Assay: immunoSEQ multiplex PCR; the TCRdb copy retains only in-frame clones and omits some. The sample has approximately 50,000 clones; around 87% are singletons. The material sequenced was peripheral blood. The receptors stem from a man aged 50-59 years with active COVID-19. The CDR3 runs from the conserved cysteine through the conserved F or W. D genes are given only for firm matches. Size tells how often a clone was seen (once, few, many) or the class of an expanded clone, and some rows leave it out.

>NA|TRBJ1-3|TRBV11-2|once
TGTGCCAGCAGCTTAGCCCGGGTTGCTGGAAACACCATATATTTT
CASSLARVAGNTIYF
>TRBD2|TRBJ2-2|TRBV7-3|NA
TGTGCCAGCAGCTCCGGGACTACCACCGGGGAGCTGTTTTTT
CASSSGTTTGELFF
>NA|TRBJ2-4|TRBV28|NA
TGTGCCAGCAGTCCTACCCAGTTATCGGGATTGAACATTCAGTACTTC
CASSPTQLSGLNIQYF
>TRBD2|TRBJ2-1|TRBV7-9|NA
TGTGCCGTTCAAAGCGGGACCCTGAAGGATGAGCAGTTCTTC
CAVQSGTLKDEQFF
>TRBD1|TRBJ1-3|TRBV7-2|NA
TGTGCCAGCAGCTTGGACAGGGGGTCTGGAAACACCATATATTTT
CASSLDRGSGNTIYF
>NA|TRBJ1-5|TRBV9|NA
TGTGCCAGCAGCGCCGAGGGGGATTATGGTCAGCCCCAGCATTTT
CASSAEGDYGQPQHF
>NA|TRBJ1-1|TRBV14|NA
TGTGCCAGCAGCCAATTCGGTGGGGGCGGTGGCACTGAAGCTTTCTTT
CASSQFGGGGGTEAFF
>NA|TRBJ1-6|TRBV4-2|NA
TGTGCCAGCAGCCTGGGGCCAGGGCTCAATTCACCCCTCCACTTT
CASSLGPGLNSPLHF
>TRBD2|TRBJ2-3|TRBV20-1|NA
TGCAGTGCTAGTACTAGAGGGACAGCGGGAGGCGACCGCACAGATACGCAGTATTTT
CSASTRGTAGGDRTDTQYF
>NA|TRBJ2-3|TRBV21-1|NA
TGTGCCAGCAGCCCCTGCCTGCGGATCCCAGATACGCAGTATTTT
CASSPCLRIPDTQYF
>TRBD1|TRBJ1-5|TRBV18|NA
TGTGCCAGCTCCCTAAGACAGGGCTTCAATCAGCCCCAGCATTTT
CASSLRQGFNQPQHF
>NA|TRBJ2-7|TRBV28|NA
TGTGCCAGCAGTTTACGGCGGAGGTCCTACGAGCAGTACTTC
CASSLRRRSYEQYF
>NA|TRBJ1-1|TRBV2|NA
TGTGCCAGCATCTATATCCGGACAGTCAACACTGAAGCTTTCTTT
CASIYIRTVNTEAFF
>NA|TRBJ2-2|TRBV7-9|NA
TGTGCCAGCAGCTTAGGCGCGCCCCCCAACACCGGGGAGCTGTTTTTT
CASSLGAPPNTGELFF
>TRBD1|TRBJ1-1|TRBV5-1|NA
TGCGCCAGCAGCGAGACAGGGGACACTGAAGCTTTCTTT
CASSETGDTEAFF
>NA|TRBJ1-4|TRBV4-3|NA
TGCGCCAGCAGCCCTGCAGGGCGGCGTGAAAAACTGTTTTTT
CASSPAGRREKLFF
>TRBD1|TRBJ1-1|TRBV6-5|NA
TGTGCCAGCAGAAGGGACAGGGGGCGCGAAACAGCTTTCTTT
CASRRDRGRETAFF
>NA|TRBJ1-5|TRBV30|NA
TGTGCCTGGAGTTTAAGGACCGGGGGGCAGCCCCAGCATTTT
CAWSLRTGGQPQHF
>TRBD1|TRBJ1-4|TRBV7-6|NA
TGTGCCAGCAGCTTTATCCGCGGTGCGACAGGGAATAATGAAAAACTGTTTTTT
CASSFIRGATGNNEKLFF
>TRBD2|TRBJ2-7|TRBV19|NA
TGTGCCACCGGGAAGCGGGGCCGTTCCTACGAGCAGTACTTC
CATGKRGRSYEQYF
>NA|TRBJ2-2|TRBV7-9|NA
TGTGCCAGCAGCTTAGTCCAGACGAACACCGGGGAGCTGTTTTTT
CASSLVQTNTGELFF
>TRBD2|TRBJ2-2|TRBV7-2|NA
TGTGCCAGCAGCTTAGATTGGACTAGAACCGGGGAGCTGTTTTTT
CASSLDWTRTGELFF
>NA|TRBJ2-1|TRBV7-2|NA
TGTGCCAGCAGCTCCAGTATTTCGGGGATCCGCTCCTACAATGAGCAGTTCTTC
CASSSSISGIRSYNEQFF
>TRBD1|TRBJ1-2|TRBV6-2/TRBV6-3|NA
TGTGCCAGCAGTTACTTGGGACAGGGAAACGATGATGGCTACACCTTC
CASSYLGQGNDDGYTF